What follows describes a single T cell receptor (beta chain). Its matching antigen is unknown. The data are from a study of shared clonotypes between healthy human individuals. Overall study findings and caveats: Sequencing depth was predicted to influence how clonotypes are shared among donors. Incomplete sequencing of sorted subsets was indicated by rarefaction despite large depth.

This CDR3 region has 19 residues. Germline values: CDR1 SGHNT, CDR2 YYREEE (reference sequence). Trimming shortened V by 4 bases and J by 4 bases, and 29 bases separated the two germline ends. Some 30,000 T cell genomes, or 200 to 250 ng DNA, went into the sorted-subset replicate PCRs. The data were produced by immunoSEQ multiplex PCR, yet TCRdb's version contains in-frame clones alone and is incomplete. The table has around 2.3 million clones, approximately 95% seen once. This chain links TRBV5-4 with TRBJ1-1; TRBD1 might be the D (5 bases). This clonotype was obtained from a man between 18 and 29 years old in good health. The sample taken for sequencing was naive CD4+ T cells sorted from blood. The subset was: CD45RA+ positively selected. The CDR3 bases are TGTGCCAGCAGCCTGAATTTTGTGGCACCAAAGGGGATCGTCACTGAAGCTTTCTTT. This sequence encodes CASSLNFVAPKGIVTEAFF.